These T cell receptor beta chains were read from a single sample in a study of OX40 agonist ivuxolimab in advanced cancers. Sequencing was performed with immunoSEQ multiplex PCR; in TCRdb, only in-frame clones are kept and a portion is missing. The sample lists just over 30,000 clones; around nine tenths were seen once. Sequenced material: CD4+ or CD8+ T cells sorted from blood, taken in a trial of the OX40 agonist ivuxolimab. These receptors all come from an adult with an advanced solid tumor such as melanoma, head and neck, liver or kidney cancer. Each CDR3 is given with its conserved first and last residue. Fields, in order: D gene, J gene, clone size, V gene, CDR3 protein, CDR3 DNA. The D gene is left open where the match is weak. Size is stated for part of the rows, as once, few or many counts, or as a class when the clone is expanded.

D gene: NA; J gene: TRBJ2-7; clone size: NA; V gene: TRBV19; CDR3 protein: CASSISVNSYEQYF; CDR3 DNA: TGTGCCAGTAGTATTTCAGTGAACTCCTACGAGCAGTACTTC
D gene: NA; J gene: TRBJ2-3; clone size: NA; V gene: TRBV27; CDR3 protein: CASGPRVDTQYF; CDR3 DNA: TGTGCCAGCGGCCCCAGGGTTGATACGCAGTATTTT
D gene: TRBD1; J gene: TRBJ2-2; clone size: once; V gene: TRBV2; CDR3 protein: CASSDRGQTNTGELFF; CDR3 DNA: TGTGCCAGCAGTGATAGGGGACAGACGAACACCGGGGAGCTGTTTTTT
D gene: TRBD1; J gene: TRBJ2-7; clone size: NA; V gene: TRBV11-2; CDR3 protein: CASSFGQGYNTNYEQYF; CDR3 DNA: TGTGCCAGCAGCTTTGGACAGGGATACAATACGAACTACGAGCAGTACTTC
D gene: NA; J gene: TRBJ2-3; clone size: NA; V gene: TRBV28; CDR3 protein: CASSLESTQYF; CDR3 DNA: TGTGCCAGCAGTTTAGAGTCGACGCAGTATTTT
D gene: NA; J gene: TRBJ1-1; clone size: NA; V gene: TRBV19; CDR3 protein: CASSIVRARAEAFF; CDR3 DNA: TGTGCCAGTAGTATAGTAAGGGCCAGGGCTGAAGCTTTCTTT
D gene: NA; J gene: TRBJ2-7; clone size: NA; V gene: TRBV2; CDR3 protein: CASSEVGGEQYF; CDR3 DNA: TGTGCCAGCAGTGAAGTAGGGGGCGAGCAGTACTTC
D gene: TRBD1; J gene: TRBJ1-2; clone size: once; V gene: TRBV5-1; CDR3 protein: CASSLDRGFYGYTF; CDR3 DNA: TGCGCCAGCAGCTTGGACAGGGGCTTCTATGGCTACACCTTC
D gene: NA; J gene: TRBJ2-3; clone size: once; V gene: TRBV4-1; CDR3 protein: CASSQVSRGTDTQYF; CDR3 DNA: TGCGCCAGCAGCCAAGTTTCTCGGGGCACAGATACGCAGTATTTT
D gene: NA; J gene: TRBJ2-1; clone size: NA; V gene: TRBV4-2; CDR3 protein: CASSQDRRGLNNEQFF; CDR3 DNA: TGTGCCAGCAGCCAAGATCGGAGGGGCCTTAACAATGAGCAGTTCTTC
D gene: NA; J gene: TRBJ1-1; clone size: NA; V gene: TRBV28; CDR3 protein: CASSFSSPGWGTEAFF; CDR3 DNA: TGTGCCAGCAGTTTCTCGTCCCCGGGGTGGGGCACTGAAGCTTTCTTT
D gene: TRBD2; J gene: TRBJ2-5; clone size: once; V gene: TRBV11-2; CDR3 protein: CASSLGASGTETQYF; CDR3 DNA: TGTGCCAGCAGCTTAGGGGCTAGCGGGACAGAGACCCAGTACTTC
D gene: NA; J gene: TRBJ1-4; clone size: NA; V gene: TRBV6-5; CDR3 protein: CASSYPNRPLFF; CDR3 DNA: TGTGCCAGCAGTTACCCGAATCGACCACTGTTTTTT
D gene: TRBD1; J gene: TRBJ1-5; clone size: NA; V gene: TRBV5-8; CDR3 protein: CASSLEGGAGQPQHF; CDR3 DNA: TGTGCCAGCAGCTTGGAAGGGGGCGCAGGCCAGCCCCAGCATTTT
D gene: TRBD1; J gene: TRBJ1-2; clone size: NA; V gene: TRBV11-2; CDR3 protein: CASSLEFGGQGDGYTF; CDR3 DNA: TGTGCCAGCAGCTTAGAATTTGGGGGACAGGGTGACGGCTACACCTTC
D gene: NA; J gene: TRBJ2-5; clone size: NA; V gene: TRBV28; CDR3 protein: CASSPDVKETQYF; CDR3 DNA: TGTGCCAGCAGTCCGGACGTCAAAGAGACCCAGTACTTC
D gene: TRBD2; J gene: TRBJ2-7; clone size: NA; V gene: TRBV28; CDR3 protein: CASSPRESGVEQYF; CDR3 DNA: TGTGCCAGCAGTCCCCGAGAAAGCGGGGTCGAGCAGTACTTC
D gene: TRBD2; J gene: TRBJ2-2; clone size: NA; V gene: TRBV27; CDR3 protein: CASSLASGSRNTGELFF; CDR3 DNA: TGTGCCAGCAGTTTGGCTAGCGGGAGCAGGAACACCGGGGAGCTGTTTTTT
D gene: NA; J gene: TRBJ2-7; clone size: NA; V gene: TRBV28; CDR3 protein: CASSLSGISEQYF; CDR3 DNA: TGTGCCAGCAGTTTATCCGGGATAAGCGAGCAGTACTTC
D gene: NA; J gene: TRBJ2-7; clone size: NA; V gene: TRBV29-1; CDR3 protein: CSVTRETYEQYF; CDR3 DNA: TGCAGCGTTACCCGGGAGACCTACGAGCAGTACTTC
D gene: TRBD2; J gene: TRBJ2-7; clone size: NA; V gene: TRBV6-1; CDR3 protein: CASSDVTASGALTYEQYF; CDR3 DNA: TGTGCCAGCAGTGATGTGACGGCTAGCGGGGCGCTGACCTACGAGCAGTACTTC
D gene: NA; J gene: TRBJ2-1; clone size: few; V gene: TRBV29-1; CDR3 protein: CSAVEAEQFF; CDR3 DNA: TGCAGCGCTGTAGAGGCGGAGCAGTTCTTC
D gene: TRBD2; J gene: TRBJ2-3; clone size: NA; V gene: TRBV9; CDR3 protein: CASSRSGTYTDTQYF; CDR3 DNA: TGTGCCAGCAGCAGGAGCGGGACCTACACAGATACGCAGTATTTT
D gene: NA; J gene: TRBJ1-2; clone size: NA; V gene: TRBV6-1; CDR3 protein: CASSEVRTEMFYGYTF; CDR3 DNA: TGTGCCAGCAGTGAAGTCCGGACAGAGATGTTCTATGGCTACACCTTC
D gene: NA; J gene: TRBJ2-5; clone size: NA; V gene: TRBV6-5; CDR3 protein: CASSKLLSVETQYF; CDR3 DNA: TGTGCCAGCAGTAAACTGCTATCCGTAGAGACCCAGTACTTC
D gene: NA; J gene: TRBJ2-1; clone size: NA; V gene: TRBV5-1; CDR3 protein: CASSLAGPSSYNEQFF; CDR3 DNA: TGCGCCAGCAGCTTGGCCGGGCCCAGCTCCTACAATGAGCAGTTCTTC
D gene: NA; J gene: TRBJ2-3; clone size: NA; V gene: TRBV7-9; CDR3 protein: CASSLGQRSTDTQYF; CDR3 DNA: TGTGCCAGCAGCTTAGGGCAGCGAAGCACAGATACGCAGTATTTT
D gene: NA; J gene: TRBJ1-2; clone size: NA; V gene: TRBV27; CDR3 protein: CASSDGPGVYGYTF; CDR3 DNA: TGTGCCAGCAGTGATGGTCCCGGCGTCTATGGCTACACCTTC
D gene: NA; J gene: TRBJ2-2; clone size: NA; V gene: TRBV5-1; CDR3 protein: CASSYRVYDTGELFF; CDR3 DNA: TGCGCCAGCAGCTACAGGGTTTATGACACCGGGGAGCTGTTTTTT
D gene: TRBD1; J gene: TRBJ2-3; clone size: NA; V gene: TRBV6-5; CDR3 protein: CASSQGAMTDTQYF; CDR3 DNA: TGTGCCAGCAGTCAGGGGGCGATGACAGATACGCAGTATTTT
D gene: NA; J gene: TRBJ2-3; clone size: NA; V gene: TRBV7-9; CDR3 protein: CASSPTTTDTQYF; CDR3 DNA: TGTGCCAGCAGTCCTACAACCACAGATACGCAGTATTTT
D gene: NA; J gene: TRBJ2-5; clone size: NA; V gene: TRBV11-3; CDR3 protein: CASSTRGGTAGQYF; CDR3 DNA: TGTGCCAGCAGCACCCGCGGAGGGACAGCGGGCCAGTACTTC
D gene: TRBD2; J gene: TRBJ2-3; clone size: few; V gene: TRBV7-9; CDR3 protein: CASSLGTSGHTDTQYF; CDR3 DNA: TGTGCCAGCAGCCTCGGGACTAGCGGACACACAGATACGCAGTATTTT
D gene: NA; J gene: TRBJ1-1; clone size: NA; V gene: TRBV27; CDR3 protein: CASSLRPRAEAFF; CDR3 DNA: TGTGCCAGCAGTTTGCGCCCTCGGGCTGAAGCTTTCTTT